A single T cell receptor beta chain is shown here with its context. Its antigen is currently unknown. Only in-frame clones appear in the TCRdb table, and some are missing; sequencing was by immunoSEQ multiplex PCR. The sample yields under 150,000 clones, more than 85% seen once. This entry belongs to a study of T cell responses to AZD1222 COVID-19 vaccine. Trimming took 3 bases from V and 7 from J; bases not matched to a gene: 11. The CDR3 extends over 18 amino acids. The V gene's germline CDR1 is SGHRS and CDR2 YFSETQ. General observations from the study: Regions 160-218 and 743-854 dominated among vaccine-associated CD4 TCRs spanning spike. Females outnumbered males among donors, who were mostly white British; clonal diversity was possibly underestimated. Elevations in Spike-specific TCR breadth and depth followed administration of two AZD1222 doses. Targets within unmutated variant regions were reportedly found for nearly half of spike-specific TCRs.

This sample comprised peripheral blood, obtained 28 days after the second AZD1222 dose. The TCR comes from an adult who received the AZD1222 COVID-19 vaccine. The chain has TRBV5-1 and TRBJ2-2; 14 nucleotides align to TRBD2. Here the CDR3 reads CASSSTPGLAGAGGELFF. CDR3 DNA: TGCGCCAGCAGCTCTACCCCGGGACTAGCGGGAGCGGGCGGGGAGCTGTTTTTT.